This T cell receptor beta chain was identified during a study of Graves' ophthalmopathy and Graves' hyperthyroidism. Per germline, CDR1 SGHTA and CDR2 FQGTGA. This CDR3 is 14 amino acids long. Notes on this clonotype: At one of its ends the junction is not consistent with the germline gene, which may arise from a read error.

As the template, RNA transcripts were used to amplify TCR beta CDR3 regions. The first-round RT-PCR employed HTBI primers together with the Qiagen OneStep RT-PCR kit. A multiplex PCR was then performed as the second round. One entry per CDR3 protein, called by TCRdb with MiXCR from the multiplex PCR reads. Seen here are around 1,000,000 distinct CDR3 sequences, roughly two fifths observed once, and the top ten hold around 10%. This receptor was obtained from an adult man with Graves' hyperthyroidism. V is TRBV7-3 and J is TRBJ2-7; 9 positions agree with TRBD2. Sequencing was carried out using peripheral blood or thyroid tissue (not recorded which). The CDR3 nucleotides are TGTGCCAGCGGCTTGGGGCTAGCGGGGATCGAGCAGTACTTC. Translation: CASGLGLAGIEQYF.